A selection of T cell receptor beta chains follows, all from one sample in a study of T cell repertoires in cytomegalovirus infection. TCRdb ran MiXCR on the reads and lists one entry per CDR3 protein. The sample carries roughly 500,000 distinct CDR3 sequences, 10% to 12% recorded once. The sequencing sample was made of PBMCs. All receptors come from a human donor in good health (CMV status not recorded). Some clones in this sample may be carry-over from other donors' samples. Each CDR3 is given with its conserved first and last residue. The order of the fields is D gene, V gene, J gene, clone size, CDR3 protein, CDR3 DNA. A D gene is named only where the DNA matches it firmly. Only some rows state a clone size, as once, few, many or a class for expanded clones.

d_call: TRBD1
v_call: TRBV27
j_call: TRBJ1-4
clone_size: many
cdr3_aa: CASSLLGRRGEKLFF
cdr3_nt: TGTGCCAGCAGTTTACTCGGCCGCAGGGGGGAAAAACTGTTTTTT

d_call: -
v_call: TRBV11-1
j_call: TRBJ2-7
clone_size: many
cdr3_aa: CASSLAGTSLQYF
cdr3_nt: TGTGCCAGCAGCTTAGCCGGGACATCTTTACAGTACTTC

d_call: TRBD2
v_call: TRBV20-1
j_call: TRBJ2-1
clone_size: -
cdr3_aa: CSARIGTSGYNEQFF
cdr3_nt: TGCAGTGCTAGAATCGGGACTAGCGGTTACAATGAGCAGTTCTTC

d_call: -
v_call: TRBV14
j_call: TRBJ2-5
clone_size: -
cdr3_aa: CASAATETQYF
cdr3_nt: TGTGCCAGCGCGGCCACTGAGACCCAGTACTTC

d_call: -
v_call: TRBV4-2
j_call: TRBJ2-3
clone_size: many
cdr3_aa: CASSQETASTDTQYF
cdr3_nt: TGTGCCAGCAGCCAAGAGACTGCTAGCACAGATACGCAGTATTTT

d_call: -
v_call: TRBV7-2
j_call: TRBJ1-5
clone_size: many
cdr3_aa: CASSPRGPFSNQPQHF
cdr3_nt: TGTGCCAGCAGCCCGCGGGGTCCTTTTAGCAATCAGCCCCAGCATTTT

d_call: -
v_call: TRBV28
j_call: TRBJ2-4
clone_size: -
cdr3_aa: CASSLWSTANIQYF
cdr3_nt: TGTGCCAGCAGTTTATGGAGCACCGCGAACATTCAGTACTTC

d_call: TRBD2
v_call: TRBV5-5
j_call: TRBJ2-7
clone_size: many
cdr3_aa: CASSLIAGVTYEQYF
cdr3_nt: TGTGCCAGCAGCTTAATAGCGGGGGTAACCTACGAGCAGTACTTC

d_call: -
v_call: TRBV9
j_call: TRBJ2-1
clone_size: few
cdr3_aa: CASSPTPESEQFF
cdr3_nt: TGTGCCAGCAGCCCCACCCCGGAAAGTGAGCAGTTCTTC

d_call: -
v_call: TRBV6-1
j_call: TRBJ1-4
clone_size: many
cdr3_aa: CASKTYNEKLFF
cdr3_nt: TGTGCCAGCAAAACCTATAATGAAAAACTGTTTTTT

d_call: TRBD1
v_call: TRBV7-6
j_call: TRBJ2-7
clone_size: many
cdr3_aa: CASSLLPPGQGNYEQYF
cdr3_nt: TGTGCCAGCAGCTTACTTCCCCCGGGACAGGGTAACTACGAGCAGTACTTC

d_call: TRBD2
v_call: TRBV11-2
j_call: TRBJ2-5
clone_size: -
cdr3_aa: CASSFGTSRGETQYF
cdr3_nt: TGTGCCAGCAGCTTCGGGACTAGCAGGGGGGAGACCCAGTACTTC

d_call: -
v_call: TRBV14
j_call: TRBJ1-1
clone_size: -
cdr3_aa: CASAPTMNTEAFF
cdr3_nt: TGTGCCAGCGCCCCCACCATGAACACTGAAGCTTTCTTT

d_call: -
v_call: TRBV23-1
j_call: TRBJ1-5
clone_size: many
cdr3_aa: CASDAGAYNQPQHF
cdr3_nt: TGCGCCAGCGACGCGGGGGCTTACAATCAGCCCCAGCATTTT

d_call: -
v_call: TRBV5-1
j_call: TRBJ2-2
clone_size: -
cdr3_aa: CASTLVGTGELFF
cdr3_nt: TGCGCCAGCACCCTGGTGGGCACCGGGGAGCTGTTTTTT

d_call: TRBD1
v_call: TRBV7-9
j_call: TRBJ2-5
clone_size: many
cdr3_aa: CASSLAVGQGETQYF
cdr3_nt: TGTGCCAGCAGCTTAGCGGTTGGACAGGGGGAGACCCAGTACTTC

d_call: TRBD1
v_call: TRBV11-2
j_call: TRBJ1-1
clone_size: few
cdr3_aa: CASSIHRGLNTEAFF
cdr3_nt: TGTGCCAGCAGCATACACAGGGGCCTGAACACTGAAGCTTTCTTT

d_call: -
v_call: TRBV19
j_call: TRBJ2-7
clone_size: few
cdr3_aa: CATTPEAGVAYEQYF
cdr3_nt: TGTGCCACTACCCCAGAGGCAGGGGTGGCCTACGAGCAGTACTTC

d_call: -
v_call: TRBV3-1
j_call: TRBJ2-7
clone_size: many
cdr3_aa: CASSQALEQYF
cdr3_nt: TGTGCCAGCAGCCAAGCTTTGGAGCAGTACTTC

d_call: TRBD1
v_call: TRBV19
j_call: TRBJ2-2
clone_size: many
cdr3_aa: CASSIWTTDRSTGELFF
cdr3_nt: TGTGCCAGTAGTATATGGACCACGGACAGGAGCACCGGGGAGCTGTTTTTT

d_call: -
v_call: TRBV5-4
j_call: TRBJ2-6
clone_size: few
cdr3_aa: CASSAGSTGSGANVLTF
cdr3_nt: TGTGCCAGCAGCGCCGGGTCCACTGGCTCTGGGGCCAACGTCCTGACTTTC

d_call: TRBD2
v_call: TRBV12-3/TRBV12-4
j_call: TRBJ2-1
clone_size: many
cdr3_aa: CASSLGTSSRSSYNEQFF
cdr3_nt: TGTGCCAGCAGTTTAGGGACTAGCTCCCGAAGCTCCTACAATGAGCAGTTCTTC

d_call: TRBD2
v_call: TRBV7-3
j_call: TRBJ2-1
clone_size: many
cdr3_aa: CASSHPRKRGGTYNEQFF
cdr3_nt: TGTGCCAGCAGCCACCCCCGGAAGCGGGGGGGAACCTACAATGAGCAGTTCTTC

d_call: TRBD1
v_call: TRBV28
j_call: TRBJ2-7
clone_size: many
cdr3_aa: CASTMGQRLEQYF
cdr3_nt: TGTGCCAGCACCATGGGACAGCGCCTCGAGCAGTACTTC

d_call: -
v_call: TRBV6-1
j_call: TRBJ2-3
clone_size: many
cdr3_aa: CASSERGRGRLAGTDTQYF
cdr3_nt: TGTGCCAGCAGTGAACGTGGCAGGGGGAGGCTAGCGGGCACAGATACGCAGTATTTT

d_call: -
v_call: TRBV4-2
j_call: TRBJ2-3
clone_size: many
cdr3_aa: CASSKGASADTQYF
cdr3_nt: TGTGCCAGCAGCAAGGGAGCATCCGCCGATACGCAGTATTTT

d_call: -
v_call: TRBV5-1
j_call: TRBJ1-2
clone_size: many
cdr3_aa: CASSLGVTPGGYTF
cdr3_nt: TGCGCCAGCAGCTTGGGGGTGACACCGGGTGGCTACACCTTC

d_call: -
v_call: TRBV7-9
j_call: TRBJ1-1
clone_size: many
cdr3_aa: CASSSPRQGNTEAFF
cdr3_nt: TGTGCCAGCAGCTCCCCCCGGCAGGGGAACACTGAAGCTTTCTTT

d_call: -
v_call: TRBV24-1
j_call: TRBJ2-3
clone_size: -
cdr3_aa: CATSDFRDTSTDTQYF
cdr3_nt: TGTGCCACCAGTGATTTCCGGGACACGAGCACAGATACGCAGTATTTT

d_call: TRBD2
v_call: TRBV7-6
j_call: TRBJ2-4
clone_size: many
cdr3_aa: CASSFRSPGEGGRSNIQYF
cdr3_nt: TGTGCCAGCAGCTTCAGGAGCCCTGGGGAGGGCGGGAGGTCAAACATTCAGTACTTC

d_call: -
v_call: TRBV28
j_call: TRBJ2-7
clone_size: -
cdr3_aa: CASSFLGKSYEQYF
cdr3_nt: TGTGCCAGCAGTTTTCTTGGGAAGTCATACGAGCAGTACTTC

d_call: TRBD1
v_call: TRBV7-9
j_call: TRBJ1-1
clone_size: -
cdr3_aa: CASSQTDRFEAFF
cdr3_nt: TGTGCCAGCAGCCAAACGGACAGGTTTGAAGCTTTCTTT

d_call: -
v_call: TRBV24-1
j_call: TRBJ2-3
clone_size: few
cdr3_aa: CATSDFPGVRRDGTDTQYF
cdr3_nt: TGTGCCACCAGTGATTTCCCCGGGGTTAGACGGGATGGAACAGATACGCAGTATTTT

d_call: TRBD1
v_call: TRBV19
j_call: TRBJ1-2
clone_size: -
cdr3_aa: CASSWQGDYGYTF
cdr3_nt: TGTGCCAGTAGTTGGCAGGGGGACTATGGCTACACCTTC

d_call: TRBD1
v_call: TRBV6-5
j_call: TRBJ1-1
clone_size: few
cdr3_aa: CASRTQGAEAFF
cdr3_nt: TGTGCCAGCCGGACTCAGGGGGCTGAAGCTTTCTTT

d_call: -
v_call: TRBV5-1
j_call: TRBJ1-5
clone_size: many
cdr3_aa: CASSLAGDQPQHF
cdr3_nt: TGTGCCAGCAGCTTAGCGGGGGATCAGCCCCAGCATTTT